A single sample gave rise to the 30 T cell receptor beta chains below, sequenced in a study of T cells in Graves' hyperthyroidism and ophthalmopathy. TCR beta CDR3 region amplification was performed from RNA transcripts. In the first-round RT-PCR of the TCR CDR3, the HTBI primer set was used. MiXCR, applied by TCRdb to the multiplex PCR reads, yields one record per CDR3 protein. The sample shows a few hundred thousand distinct CDR3 sequences, over 12% of them seen only once. Source material: blood. The receptor set was obtained from a woman aged 55-75 years with Graves' ophthalmopathy.

This clonotype was seen repeatedly, ten times or more. The chain carries TRBV28 and TRBJ2-5; 12 bases map to TRBD2. The CDR3 spans 14 residues. Germline CDR1 and CDR2: MDHEN and SYDVKM. The V gene end was trimmed by 5 bases and the J gene end by 5 bases; junction bases not matched to a gene: 3. CDR3 loop: CASSHLAGGETQYF. CDR3 nucleotides: TGTGCCAGCAGTCATCTAGCGGGAGGGGAGACCCAGTACTTC.

This clonotype was observed at least ten times. The chain links TRBV28 to TRBJ2-2, with 9 positions matching TRBD2. The CDR3 is 18 amino acids. The V segment lost 2 bases and the J segment 2 bases; nucleotides outside the gene matches: 9. CDR1 and CDR2 from the germline V gene are MDHEN and SYDVKM. CDR3 in amino acids: CASSLSPREGVNTGELFF. CDR3 nucleotide sequence: TGTGCCAGCAGTTTAAGCCCGCGGGAGGGCGTAAACACCGGGGAGCTGTTTTTT.

The table lists this clonotype with many counts. This chain uses TRBV5-1 with TRBJ2-1; TRBD2 matches at 13 bases. V was pared by 0 bases and J by 7 bases, with 1 base of the junction left unmatched. The CDR3 is 15 residues long. The germline CDR1 and CDR2 sequences are SGHRS and YFSETQ. CDR3 residues: CASSLVTSGRNEQFF. Written as DNA, the CDR3 is TGCGCCAGCAGCTTGGTGACTAGCGGGAGGAATGAGCAGTTCTTC.

This clonotype has ten or more counts. The chain recombines TRBV20-1 with TRBJ1-2, with D unclear. V was trimmed by 3 bases and J by 0 bases, leaving 5 bases between them. This CDR3 spans 12 amino acids. Germline V CDR1 and CDR2: DFQATT, SNEGSKA (reference sequence). The CDR3, as DNA: TGCAGTGCTAGTAATTCTAACTATGGCTACACCTTC. It yields the protein CSASNSNYGYTF.

The table lists this clonotype with many counts. The chain employs TRBV6-1 and TRBJ2-5, with TRBD1 matching 10 bases. The CDR3 runs 15 residues. V dropped 5 bases and J dropped 5; count of bases not matched to a gene: 8. The germline gives CDR1 MNHNS, CDR2 SASEGT. Written as DNA, the CDR3 is TGTGCCAGCAGTCAGACAGGGGGCATAGGGGAGACCCAGTACTTC. This encodes CASSQTGGIGETQYF.

Of note for this clonotype: A read error may be the cause here, since a much bigger clone is one base away. The V call is TRBV5-1, the J call TRBJ2-5, with D perhaps TRBD2 (6 bases). The germline V gene encodes CDR1 SGHRS and CDR2 YFSETQ. The CDR3 has 16 residues. The CDR3 is CASSLLAGGLQETQCF. The CDR3 bases are TGCGCCAGCAGCTTGTTGGCCGGGGGACTCCAAGAGACCCAGTGCTTC.

There are many counts of this clonotype. The J gene is TRBJ1-5, the V gene TRBV27; the D is unclear. The germline V gene has CDR1 MNHEY and CDR2 SMNVEV (reference sequence). The V gene lost 2 bases and the J gene lost 3 bases, with 11 bases spanning the gap. The CDR3 length is 15 residues. CDR3 DNA sequence: TGTGCCAGCAGTTTAAGACCGACTTTCAATCAGCCCCAGCATTTT. Its translation is CASSLRPTFNQPQHF.

About this clonotype: A single base separates this from a much larger clone, so it may be a read error. The rearrangement joins TRBV20-1 to TRBJ2-3; possible D gene TRBD1, 5 bases. V lost 1 base and J 0 bases, leaving 8 bases between the germline ends. Per germline, CDR1 DFQATT and CDR2 SNEGSKA (reference sequence). The CDR3 covers 14 residues. CDR3 in amino acids: CSARAQASTDTQYF. DNA for the CDR3: TGCAGTGCTAGAGCACAGGCTAGCACAGATACGCAGTATTTT.

This clonotype was seen repeatedly, ten times or more. V is TRBV3-1 and J is TRBJ2-4; TRBD2 matches 13 bases. The CDR3 has 17 amino acids. CDR1 and CDR2 from the germline V gene are LGHDT and YNNKEL (reference sequence). Unmatched junction bases numbered 8, after V lost 0 bases and J lost 9 bases. The CDR3 DNA sequence: TGTGCCAGCAGCCAAGATAGAGGACTAGCGGGAGTTGGCATTCAGTACTTC. It yields the protein CASSQDRGLAGVGIQYF.

The chain is built from TRBV6-9 and TRBJ2-1; 9 positions match TRBD2. There are 16 residues in the CDR3. CDR1 and CDR2 from the germline V gene are MNHGY and SVAAGI. The trim removed 0 bases at V and 5 bases at J, leaving 5 bases unmatched. The CDR3 spells CASSYSLAGRNNEQFF. The CDR3 coding sequence is TGTGCCAGCAGTTATTCCCTAGCGGGAAGAAACAATGAGCAGTTCTTC.

At least ten counts were recorded for this clonotype. V is TRBV7-9 and J is TRBJ2-7, with unresolved D. The CDR3 loop spans 14 amino acids. Germline V gene sequence: CDR1 SEHNR, CDR2 FQNEAQ (reference sequence). The ends were cut back, 6 bases at V and 2 bases at J, with 14 bases in the middle. CDR3: CASRADYGAYEQYF. Written as DNA, the CDR3 is TGTGCCAGCAGAGCCGATTATGGCGCCTACGAGCAGTACTTC.

Turning to this clonotype: One base away lies a much larger clone, so this may be a sequencing read error. The chain employs TRBV20-1 and TRBJ2-7; 8 bases agree with TRBD2. Germline CDR1 DFQATT, CDR2 SNEGSKA (reference sequence). The ends lost 3 bases at V and 0 bases at J; junction bases unmatched: 7. This CDR3 is built from 15 residues. The CDR3 spells CSARWGSGNSYEQYF. In DNA, the CDR3 is TGCAGTGCTAGGTGGGGTAGCGGGAACTCCTACGAGCAGTACTTC.

This clonotype has at least ten counts. DNA for the CDR3: TGCAGTGCTAGTGAACGTCGAGGGGCGGGGACCCAGTACTTC. It translates to CSASERRGAGTQYF. The chain employs TRBV20-1 and TRBJ2-5; D could derive from TRBD1 or TRBD2 (5 bases each). The V gene lost 3 bases and the J gene lost 7 bases, with 18 bases spanning the gap. This CDR3 contains 14 residues. Germline V CDR1 and CDR2: DFQATT, SNEGSKA (reference sequence).

At least ten counts were recorded for this clonotype. The V call is TRBV24-1, the J call TRBJ2-1; D tentatively fits TRBD1 or TRBD2 (5 bases each). This CDR3 has 18 amino acids. With 1 base removed from V and 2 bases from J, the gap between germline ends came to 17 bases. Per germline, CDR1 KGHDR and CDR2 SFDVKD. CDR3 coding DNA: TGTGCCACCAGTGATTTTCGGGGCGAAAGCTTGACCTACAATGAGCAGTTCTTC. Translation: CATSDFRGESLTYNEQFF.

This chain uses TRBV10-3 with TRBJ2-1; perhaps TRBD1 as D (5 bases). Between the trimmed V and J ends, which lost 3 bases and 0 bases, there was a span of 6 bases. Germline V CDR1 and CDR2: ENHRY, SYGVKD. The CDR3 is 14 residues long. The CDR3 spells CAISDQGSYNEQFF. The DNA of the CDR3 is TGTGCCATCAGTGACCAGGGCTCCTACAATGAGCAGTTCTTC.

This chain connects TRBV9 to TRBJ1-6, with TRBD1 matching over 11 bases. The CDR3 sequence is 15 residues long. The germline V gene encodes CDR1 SGDLS and CDR2 YYNGEE. After removal of 3 bases from V and 9 bases from J, the junction contained 5 bases not matched to a gene. CDR3 sequence reads: CASSATGTGGSPLHF. Written as DNA, the CDR3 is TGTGCCAGCAGCGCCACCGGGACAGGGGGTTCACCCCTCCACTTT.

This clonotype occurred many times. The gene calls are TRBV28 and TRBJ2-1; 8 bases match TRBD2. Germline V gene data show CDR1 as MDHEN and CDR2 as SYDVKM. J was trimmed by 2 bases and V by 6 bases; bases with no gene match: 12. The CDR3 length is 17 residues. In DNA form, the CDR3 reads TGTGCCAGCAGATCAGATTTAGGCGGGAGGACCTACAATGAGCAGTTCTTC. This encodes CASRSDLGGRTYNEQFF.

This clonotype was recorded many times. The CDR3 DNA reads TGTGCCAGCAGTTCAATGTCGGGAGGTGAGCAGTTCTTC. It translates to CASSSMSGGEQFF. This chain joins TRBV28 and TRBJ2-1, with TRBD2 identical over 7 bases. Germline V gene lookup returns CDR1 MDHEN and CDR2 SYDVKM. The CDR3 has 13 residues. Trimming at V came to 4 bases and at J to 9 bases, leaving 6 bases not matched to a gene.

The rearrangement uses TRBV19 and TRBJ2-7; D remains ambiguous. V was pared by 4 bases and J by 2 bases, with 15 bases between. The CDR3 spans 15 residues. Germline V gene sequence: CDR1 LNHDA, CDR2 SQIVND (reference sequence). CDR3 residues: CASSRGSADPYEQYF. The CDR3 DNA reads TGTGCCAGTAGTAGAGGCTCTGCGGATCCCTACGAGCAGTACTTC.

This clonotype was observed at least ten times. Here the CDR3 reads CASSFSLQETQYF. The CDR3 coding sequence is TGTGCCAGCAGCTTCAGTCTCCAAGAGACCCAGTACTTC. The chain is built from TRBV7-9 and TRBJ2-5, with D uncertain. From germline, CDR1 is SEHNR and CDR2 FQNEAQ (reference sequence). The CDR3 consists of 13 residues. Trimming cost V 3 bases and J 1 base, with 6 bases left between them.

The V and J genes are TRBV29-1 and TRBJ2-1; D is ambiguous. Germline assignment: CDR1 SQVTM and CDR2 ANQGSEA. The CDR3 runs to 14 residues. V dropped 2 bases and J dropped 10 bases, with 18 bases sitting between them. The CDR3 spells CSVESVKGTGEQFF. In DNA form, the CDR3 reads TGCAGCGTTGAAAGCGTTAAGGGCACCGGGGAGCAGTTCTTC.

This clonotype was seen more than once but under ten times. This chain connects TRBV24-1 to TRBJ1-6; D unclear. CDR3 length: 13 residues. V shed 9 bases and J shed 6 bases, with 11 bases lying between them. Germline V gives CDR1 KGHDR, CDR2 SFDVKD. CDR3 in DNA: TGTGCCACCCAAGATTTCTTTAATTCACCCCTCCACTTT. Its protein is CATQDFFNSPLHF.

This clonotype was recorded at least ten times. The gene calls are TRBV7-3 and TRBJ2-7, with D possibly TRBD1 on 5 matching bases. The CDR3 consists of 13 residues. CDR1 is SGHTA, CDR2 FQGTGA, per germline. Trimming took 5 bases from V and 3 from J, leaving 11 bases between them. CDR3 sequence: CASSPDQGYEQYF. The CDR3 DNA is TGTGCCAGCAGCCCCGATCAGGGCTACGAGCAGTACTTC. The variable domain in full, completed from reference TRBV7-3 and TRBJ2-7, reads GAGVSQTPSNKVTEKGKYVELRCDPISGHTALYWYRQSLGQGPEFLIYFQGTGAADDSGLPNDRFFAVRPEGSVSTLKIQRTERGDSAVYLCASSPDQGYEQYFGPGTRLTVT.

This chain uses TRBV6-1 with TRBJ1-3; D unresolved. The CDR3 is 11 residues long. V lost 8 bases to trimming and J lost 0 bases, with 2 bases between them. Germline-derived CDR1 and CDR2 are MNHNS and SASEGT. Written as DNA, the CDR3 is TGTGCCAGCCTCTCTGGAAACACCATATATTTT. Translation gives CASLSGNTIYF.

The chain combines TRBV9 with TRBJ2-2; 11 positions match TRBD2. This CDR3 comprises 17 residues. Per germline, CDR1 SGDLS and CDR2 YYNGEE. V was pared by 2 bases and J by 0 bases, with 3 bases of the junction left unmatched. Here the CDR3 DNA reads TGTGCCAGCAGCGTCCTGACTAGCGGGGCGAACACCGGGGAGCTGTTTTTT. Translation gives CASSVLTSGANTGELFF.

This clonotype was detected a few times. This chain uses TRBV28 with TRBJ2-2; unclear D gene. The CDR3 covers 14 residues. Germline V gives CDR1 MDHEN, CDR2 SYDVKM. The germline V and J ends were trimmed by 7 bases and 3 bases, with 12 bases remaining between them. CDR3 sequence: CASILGQHTGELFF. For the CDR3, the DNA is TGTGCCAGCATCCTGGGCCAGCACACCGGGGAGCTGTTTTTT.

This clonotype occurred many times. V is TRBV20-1 and J is TRBJ2-1, with TRBD2 identical over 8 bases. CDR3 length: 13 amino acids. CDR1 and CDR2 from the germline V gene are DFQATT and SNEGSKA (reference sequence). In DNA form, the CDR3 reads TGCGGACGTCCGGGGGGGACTTACAATGAGCAGTTCTTC. Amino acids: CGRPGGTYNEQFF.

This sequence joins TRBV5-1 and TRBJ2-5; D might be TRBD1 (6 bases). The CDR3 loop spans 15 amino acids. V was trimmed by 3 bases and J by 1 base, leaving 13 bases between them. Germline CDR1 reads SGHRS; CDR2 reads YFSETQ. The CDR3 coding sequence is TGCGCCAGCAGCTCCATGACAGGACCCCAAGAGACCCAGTACTTC. It codes for CASSSMTGPQETQYF. Full variable domain (missing parts from reference TRBV5-1 and TRBJ2-5): KAGVTQTPRYLIKTRGQQVTLSCSPISGHRSVSWYQQTPGQGLQFLFEYFSETQRNKGNFPGRFSGRQFSNSRSEMNVSTLELGDSALYLCASSSMTGPQETQYFGPGTRLLVL.

The sample holds many counts of this clonotype. The chain links TRBV20-1 to TRBJ2-2; unclear D gene. This CDR3 comprises 14 residues. Germline V CDR1 and CDR2: DFQATT, SNEGSKA (reference sequence). V lost 3 bases and J 3 bases, leaving 11 bases between the germline ends. The CDR3 DNA follows: TGCAGTGCTAGGGGTTCCTCATACACCGGGGAGCTGTTTTTT. Translation gives CSARGSSYTGELFF.

In this sample, this clonotype turned up many times. The chain carries TRBV28 and TRBJ1-3; D remains ambiguous. The germline V gene has CDR1 MDHEN and CDR2 SYDVKM. The CDR3 runs to 15 residues. The ends were cut back, 7 bases at V and 0 bases at J, with 13 bases in the middle. The CDR3 nucleotides read TGTGCCAGCACCCCCAATTGGGTCTCTGGAAACACCATATATTTT. Protein sequence: CASTPNWVSGNTIYF.